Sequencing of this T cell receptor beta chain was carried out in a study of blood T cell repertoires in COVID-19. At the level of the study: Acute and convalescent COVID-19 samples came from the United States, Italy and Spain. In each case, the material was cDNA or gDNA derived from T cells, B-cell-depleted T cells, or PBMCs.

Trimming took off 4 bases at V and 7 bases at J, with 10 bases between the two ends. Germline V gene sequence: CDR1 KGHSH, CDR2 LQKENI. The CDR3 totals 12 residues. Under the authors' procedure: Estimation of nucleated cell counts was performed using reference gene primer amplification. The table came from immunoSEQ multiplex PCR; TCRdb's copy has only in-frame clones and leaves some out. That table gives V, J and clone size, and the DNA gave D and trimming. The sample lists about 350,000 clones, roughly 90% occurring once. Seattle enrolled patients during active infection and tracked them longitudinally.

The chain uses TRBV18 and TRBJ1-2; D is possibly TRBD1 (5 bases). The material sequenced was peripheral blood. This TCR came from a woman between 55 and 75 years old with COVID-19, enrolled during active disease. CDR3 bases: TGTGCCAGCTCACAAGGGGAGGCTGGCTACACCTTC. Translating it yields CASSQGEAGYTF. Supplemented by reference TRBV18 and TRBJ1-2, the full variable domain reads NAGVMQNPRHLVRRRGQEARLRCSPMKGHSHVYWYRQLPEEGLKFMVYLQKENIIDESGMPKERFSAEFPKEGPSILRIQQVVRGDSAAYFCASSQGEAGYTFGSGTRLTVV.